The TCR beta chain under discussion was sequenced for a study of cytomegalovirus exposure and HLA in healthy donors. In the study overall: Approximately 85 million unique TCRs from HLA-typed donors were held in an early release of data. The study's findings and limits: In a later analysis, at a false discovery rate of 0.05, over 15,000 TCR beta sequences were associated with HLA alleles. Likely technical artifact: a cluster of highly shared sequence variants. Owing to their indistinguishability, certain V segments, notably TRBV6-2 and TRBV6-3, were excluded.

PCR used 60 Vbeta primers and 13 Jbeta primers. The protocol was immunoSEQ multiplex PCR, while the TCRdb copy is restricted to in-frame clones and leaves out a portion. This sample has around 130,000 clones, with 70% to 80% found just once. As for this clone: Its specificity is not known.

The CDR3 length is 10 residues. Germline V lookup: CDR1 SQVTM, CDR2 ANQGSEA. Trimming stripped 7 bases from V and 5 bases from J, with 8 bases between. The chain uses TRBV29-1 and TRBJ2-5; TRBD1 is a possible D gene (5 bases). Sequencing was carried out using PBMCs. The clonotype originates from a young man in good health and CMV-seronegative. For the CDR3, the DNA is TGCAGCGGCAGGGATGAGACCCAGTACTTC. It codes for CSGRDETQYF.